This T cell receptor (beta chain) was sequenced during a study of vaccination and CD4 T cells after COVID-19. CDR1 and CDR2 (germline): SGHAT, FQNNGV. CDR3 length equals 14 residues. The V end was cut by 2 bases, the J end by 1 base, with 8 bases between. The treatment: roughly ten-day PBMC culture with coronavirus spike peptide pools or control peptides (ViraFEST assay). An Oncomine TCR Beta short-read assay was used to sequence the DNA from cultured CD4+ T cells. In TCRdb, the PCR reads were re-called with MiXCR into one record per CDR3 protein. The sample shows around 16,000 distinct CDR3 sequences, approximately 57% of them seen only once. For this clonotype: Its antigen is still unknown.

The source of this sequence is a human donor who had recovered from COVID-19. V gene TRBV11-2 combines with J gene TRBJ2-5; the D call may be TRBD1 or TRBD2 (5 bases each). The material sequenced was CD4+ T cells from blood, cultured in vitro. Written as DNA, the CDR3 is TGTGCCAGCAGCTTACTGAGGGGCCAAGAGACCCAGTACTTC. This codes for CASSLLRGQETQYF.